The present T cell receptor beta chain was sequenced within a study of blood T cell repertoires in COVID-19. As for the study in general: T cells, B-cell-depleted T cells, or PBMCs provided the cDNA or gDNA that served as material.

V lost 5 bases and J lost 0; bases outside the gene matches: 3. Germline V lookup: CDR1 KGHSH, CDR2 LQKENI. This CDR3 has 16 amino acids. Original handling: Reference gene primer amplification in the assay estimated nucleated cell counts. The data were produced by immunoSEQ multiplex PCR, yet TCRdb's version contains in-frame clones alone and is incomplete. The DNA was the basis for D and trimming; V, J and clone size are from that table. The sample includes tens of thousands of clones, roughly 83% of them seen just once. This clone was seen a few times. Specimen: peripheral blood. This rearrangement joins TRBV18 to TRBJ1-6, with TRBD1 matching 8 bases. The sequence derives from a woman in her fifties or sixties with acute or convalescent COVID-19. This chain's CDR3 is CASSRQGSSYNSPLHF. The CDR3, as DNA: TGTGCCAGCTCAAGACAGGGGAGCTCCTATAATTCACCCCTCCACTTT.